This T cell receptor (beta chain) was captured in a study of blood T cell repertoires in COVID-19. Study at large: The study drew acute and convalescent COVID-19 samples from the United States, Italy and Spain.

This clone was detected only once. One Seattle source followed patients from active infection through their disease course. Trimming pared 4 bases from V and 1 base from J, leaving 12 bases between. The CDR3 has 14 amino acids. Germline loops: CDR1 SGHRS, CDR2 YFSETQ. Method: immunoSEQ multiplex PCR; TCRdb's copy keeps in-frame clones and lacks some. The sample has 350,000 to 450,000 clones, about 90% seen once. The rearrangement uses TRBV5-1 and TRBJ2-7; D might be TRBD1 (6 bases). Sequencing was done on a sample of peripheral blood. The clonotype was recovered from a woman aged 55-70 years with COVID-19, enrolled during active disease. DNA for the CDR3: TGCGCCAGCAGCCCGGCGACAGGTTCCTACGAGCAGTACTTC. This gives the protein CASSPATGSYEQYF.